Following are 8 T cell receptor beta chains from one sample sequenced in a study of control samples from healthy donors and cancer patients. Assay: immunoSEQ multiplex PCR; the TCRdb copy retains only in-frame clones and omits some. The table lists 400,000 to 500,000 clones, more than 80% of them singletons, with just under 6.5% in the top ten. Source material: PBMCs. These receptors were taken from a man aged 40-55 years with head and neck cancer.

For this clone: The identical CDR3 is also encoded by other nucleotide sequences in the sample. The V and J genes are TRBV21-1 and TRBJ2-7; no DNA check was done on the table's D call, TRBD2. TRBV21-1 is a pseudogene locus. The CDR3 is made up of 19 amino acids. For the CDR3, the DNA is TGTGCCAGCAGCAAAGGGGTTCTTGGGGACCCACGGGGGGTCTGCGAGCAGTACTTC. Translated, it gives CASSKGVLGDPRGVCEQYF.

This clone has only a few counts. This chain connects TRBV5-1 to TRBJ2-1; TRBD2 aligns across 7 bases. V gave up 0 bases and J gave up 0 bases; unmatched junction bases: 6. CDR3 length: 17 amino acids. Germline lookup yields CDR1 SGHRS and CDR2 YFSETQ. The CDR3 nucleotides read TGCGCCAGCAGCTTGGGGGTGGGCGGGAGCTCCTACAATGAGCAGTTCTTC. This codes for CASSLGVGGSSYNEQFF.

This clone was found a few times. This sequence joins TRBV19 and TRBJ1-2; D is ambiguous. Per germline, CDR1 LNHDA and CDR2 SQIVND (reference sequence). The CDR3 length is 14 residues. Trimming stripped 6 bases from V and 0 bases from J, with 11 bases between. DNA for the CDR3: TGTGCCAGTAGATTTTCAGGCCCTAACTATGGCTACACCTTC. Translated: CASRFSGPNYGYTF.

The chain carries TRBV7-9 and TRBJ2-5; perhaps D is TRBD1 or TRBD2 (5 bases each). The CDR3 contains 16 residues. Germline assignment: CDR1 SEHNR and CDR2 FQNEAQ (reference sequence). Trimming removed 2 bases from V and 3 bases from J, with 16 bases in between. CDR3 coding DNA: TGTGCCAGCAGCTTAACGTCCGGGACCTTGGAAGAGACCCAGTACTTC. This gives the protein CASSLTSGTLEETQYF.

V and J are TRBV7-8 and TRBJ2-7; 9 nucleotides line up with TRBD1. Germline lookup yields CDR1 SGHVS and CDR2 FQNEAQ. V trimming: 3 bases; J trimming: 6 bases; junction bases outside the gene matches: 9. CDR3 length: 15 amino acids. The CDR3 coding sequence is TGTGCCAGCAGCTTTGGGACAGGGACCTCCGGCGAGCAGTACTTC. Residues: CASSFGTGTSGEQYF.

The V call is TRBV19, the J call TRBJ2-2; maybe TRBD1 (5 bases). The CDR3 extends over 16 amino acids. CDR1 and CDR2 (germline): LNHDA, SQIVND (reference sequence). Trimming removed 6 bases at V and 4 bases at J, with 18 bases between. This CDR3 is CASRVIQARSTGELFF. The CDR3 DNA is TGTGCCAGTAGAGTGATACAGGCCAGGTCCACCGGGGAGCTGTTTTTT.

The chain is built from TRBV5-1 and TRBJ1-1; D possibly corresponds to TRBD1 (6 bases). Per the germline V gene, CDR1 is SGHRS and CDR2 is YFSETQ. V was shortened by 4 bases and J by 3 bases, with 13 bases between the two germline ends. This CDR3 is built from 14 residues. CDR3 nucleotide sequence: TGCGCCAGCAGCCCAATAGACAGGCACACTGAAGCTTTCTTT. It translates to CASSPIDRHTEAFF. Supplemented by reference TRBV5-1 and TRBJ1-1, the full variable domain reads KAGVTQTPRYLIKTRGQQVTLSCSPISGHRSVSWYQQTPGQGLQFLFEYFSETQRNKGNFPGRFSGRQFSNSRSEMNVSTLELGDSALYLCASSPIDRHTEAFFGQGTRLTVV.

The CDR3 DNA reads TGTGCCAGCAGCACTAGCGGGAGGGGGCCCTACAATGAGCAGTTCTTC. Translating it yields CASSTSGRGPYNEQFF. The gene calls are TRBV27 and TRBJ2-1, with 13 bases identical to TRBD2. Trimming took 6 bases from V and 2 from J; bases not matched to a gene: 4. CDR1 is MNHEY, CDR2 SMNVEV, per germline (reference sequence). The CDR3 runs to 16 residues.